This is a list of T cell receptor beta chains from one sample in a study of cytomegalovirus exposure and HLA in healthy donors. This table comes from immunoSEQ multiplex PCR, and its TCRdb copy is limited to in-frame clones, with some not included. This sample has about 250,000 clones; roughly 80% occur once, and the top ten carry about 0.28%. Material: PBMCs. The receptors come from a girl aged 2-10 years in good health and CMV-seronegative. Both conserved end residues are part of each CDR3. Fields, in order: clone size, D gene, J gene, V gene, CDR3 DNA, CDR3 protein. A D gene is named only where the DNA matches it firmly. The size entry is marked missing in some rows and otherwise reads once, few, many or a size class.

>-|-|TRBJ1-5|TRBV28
TGTGCCAGCAGTTCAACAGGCTATAGCAATCAGCCCCAGCATTTT
CASSSTGYSNQPQHF
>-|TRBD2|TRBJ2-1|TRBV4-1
TGCGCCAGCAGCCAAGTTCCATTGGCGGGAGGGCGGTTGCAGTTCTTC
CASSQVPLAGGRLQFF
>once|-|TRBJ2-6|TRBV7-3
TGTGCCAGCAGCTCCAACTCTGGGGCCAACGTCCTGACTTTC
CASSSNSGANVLTF
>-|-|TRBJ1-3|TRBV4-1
TGCGCCAGCAGCCAACCCCACTCTGGAAACACCATATATTTT
CASSQPHSGNTIYF
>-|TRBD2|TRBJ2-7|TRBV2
TGTGCCACCACTAACGGGGGGGCGAGTGAGCAGTACTTC
CATTNGGASEQYF
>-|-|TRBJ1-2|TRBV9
TGTGCCAGCAGCGTAGAGGATGGCAGGGGATATGGCTACACCTTC
CASSVEDGRGYGYTF
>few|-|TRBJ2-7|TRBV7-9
TGTGCCAGCAGCCCTTGGACTGGTGGGTCCGAGCAGTACTTC
CASSPWTGGSEQYF
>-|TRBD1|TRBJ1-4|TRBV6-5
TGTGCCAGCAGAAGAGGGACAGTTAATAATGAAAAACTGTTTTTT
CASRRGTVNNEKLFF
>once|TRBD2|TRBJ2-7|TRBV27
TGTGCCAGCAGCGCCATAGCGGGAGGGCCGACTTACGAGCAGTACTTC
CASSAIAGGPTYEQYF
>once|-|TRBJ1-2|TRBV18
TGTGCCAGCTCACCGCAGACTAACTATGGCTACACCTTC
CASSPQTNYGYTF
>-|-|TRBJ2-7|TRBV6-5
TGTGCCAGCAGTCACAAGCGGAGGGTCAACTACGAGCAGTACTTC
CASSHKRRVNYEQYF
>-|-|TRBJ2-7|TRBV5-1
TGCGCCAGCAGCTTGGGTGGAGGGGCCTTCTCCTACGAGCAGTACTTC
CASSLGGGAFSYEQYF
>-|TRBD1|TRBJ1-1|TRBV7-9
TGTTCCAGCAGCCGGGATGCCGGGACAGGGAGGTGGAACACTGAAGCTTTCTTT
CSSSRDAGTGRWNTEAFF
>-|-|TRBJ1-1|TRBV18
TGTGCCAGCTCACCTTCAAGGGGGAACACTGAAGCTTTCTTT
CASSPSRGNTEAFF
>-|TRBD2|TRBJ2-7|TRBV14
TGTGCCAGCAGCCACCCAGCGGGGAGCCCCTACGAGCAGTACTTC
CASSHPAGSPYEQYF
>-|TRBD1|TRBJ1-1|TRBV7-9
TGTGCCAGCAGCCCCCCCGGGACAGCGAACACTGAAGCTTTCTTT
CASSPPGTANTEAFF
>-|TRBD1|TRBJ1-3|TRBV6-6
TGTGCCAGCAGTTACCGGAAGGGGGCTGCTGGAAACACCATATATTTT
CASSYRKGAAGNTIYF
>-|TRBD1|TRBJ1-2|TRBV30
TGTGCCTGGAGTGGAACCCAACTCGGACAGGGCGGGGGCTACACCTTC
CAWSGTQLGQGGGYTF
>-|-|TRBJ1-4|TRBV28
TGTGCCAGCCAAACGGGAGGGGTTGAGGATAATGAAAAACTGTTTTTT
CASQTGGVEDNEKLFF
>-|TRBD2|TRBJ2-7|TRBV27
TGTGCCAGCAGTGTACGACTAGCGGGGCCATTCCTCTCCGAGCAGTACTTC
CASSVRLAGPFLSEQYF
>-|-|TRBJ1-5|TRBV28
TGTGCCAGCAGTTTTCAATTCCCTAGCAATCAGCCCCAGCATTTT
CASSFQFPSNQPQHF
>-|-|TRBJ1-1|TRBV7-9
TGTGCCAGCAGCCCCGCGGCTCTGGAAGCTTTCTTT
CASSPAALEAFF
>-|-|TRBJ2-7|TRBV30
TGTGCCTGGACTAGAACTGCCCTCGCCTACGAGCAGTACTTC
CAWTRTALAYEQYF
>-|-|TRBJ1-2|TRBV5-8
TGTGCCAGCAGCGGAGCAGACCGGGACTATGGCTACACCTTC
CASSGADRDYGYTF
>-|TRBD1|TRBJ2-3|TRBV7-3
TGTGCCAGCAGCCGCGACAGGGACACAGATACGCAGTATTTT
CASSRDRDTDTQYF